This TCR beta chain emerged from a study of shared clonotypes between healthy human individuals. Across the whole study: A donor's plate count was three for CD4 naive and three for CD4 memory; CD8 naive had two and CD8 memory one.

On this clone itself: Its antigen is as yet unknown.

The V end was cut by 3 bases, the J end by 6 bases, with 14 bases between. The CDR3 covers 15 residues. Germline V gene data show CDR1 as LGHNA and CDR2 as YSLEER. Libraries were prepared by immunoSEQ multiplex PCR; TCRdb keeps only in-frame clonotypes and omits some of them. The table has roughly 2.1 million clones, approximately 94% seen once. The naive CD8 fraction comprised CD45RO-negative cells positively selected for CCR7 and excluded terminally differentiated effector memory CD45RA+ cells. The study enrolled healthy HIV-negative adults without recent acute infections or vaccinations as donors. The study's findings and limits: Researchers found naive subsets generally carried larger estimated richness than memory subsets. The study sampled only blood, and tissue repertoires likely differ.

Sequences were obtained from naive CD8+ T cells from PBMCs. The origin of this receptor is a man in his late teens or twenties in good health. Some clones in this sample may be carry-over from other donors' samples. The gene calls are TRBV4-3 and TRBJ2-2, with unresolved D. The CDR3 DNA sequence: TGCGCCAGCAGCCATCTAGAATCCAACCCCGGGGAGCTGTTTTTT. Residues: CASSHLESNPGELFF.